The clone carrying this TCR beta chain was recorded a few times. Its cognate antigen is unknown. The data belong to a study of identical twins' blood T cells. About the research overall: Approximately 50 million reads came from about 12 libraries, six alpha, six beta. General study findings and limits: Twins shared more top CDR3 clonotypes than unrelated donors did.

Germline V lookup: CDR1 SNHLY, CDR2 FYNNEI. CDR3 length: 13 residues. V lost 7 bases, J lost 5 bases, and 12 bases lay in between. MiXCR, run by TCRdb on the 5' RACE reads, gives a single entry per CDR3 protein. Of roughly 380,000 distinct CDR3 sequences in the sample, roughly 27% were seen once. Sequencing was performed on PBMCs. The chain carries TRBV2 and TRBJ2-1; unclear D gene. The receptor was derived from a woman aged 18-49 years in good health. The CDR3 is CASTRWPNNEQFF. In DNA, the CDR3 is TGTGCCAGCACGCGGTGGCCCAACAATGAGCAGTTCTTC.